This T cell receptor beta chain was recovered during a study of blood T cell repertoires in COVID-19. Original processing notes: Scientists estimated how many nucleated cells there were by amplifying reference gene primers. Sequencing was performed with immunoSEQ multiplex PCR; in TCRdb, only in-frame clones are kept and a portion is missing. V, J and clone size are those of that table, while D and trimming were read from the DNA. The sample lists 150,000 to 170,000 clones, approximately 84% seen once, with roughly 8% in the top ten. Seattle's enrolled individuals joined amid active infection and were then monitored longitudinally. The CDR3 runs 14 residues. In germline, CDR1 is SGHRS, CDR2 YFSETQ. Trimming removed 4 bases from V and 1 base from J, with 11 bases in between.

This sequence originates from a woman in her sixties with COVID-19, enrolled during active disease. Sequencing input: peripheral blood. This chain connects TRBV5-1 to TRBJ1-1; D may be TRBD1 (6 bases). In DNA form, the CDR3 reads TGCGCCAGCAGCCCACAGACAGGGAACACTGAAGCTTTCTTT. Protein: CASSPQTGNTEAFF.